One T cell receptor beta chain is described in this entry. As yet, its antigen is unknown. Germline V gene data show CDR1 as MNHEY and CDR2 as SMNVEV (reference sequence). The CDR3 extends over 16 amino acids. Between the trimmed V and J ends, which lost 3 bases and 0 bases, there was a span of 12 bases. This entry is derived from a study of cytomegalovirus exposure and HLA in healthy donors. Study conclusions and caveats: A later analysis by the authors found several of the most significant clusters apparently linked to common viral pathogens. Later, an analysis showed that TCR beta chains associated with HLA were more clonally expanded than others that were equally common.

PCR primers comprised 60 Vbeta and 13 Jbeta primers. TCRdb keeps only in-frame clones here, not all; method: immunoSEQ multiplex PCR. The sample yields around 210,000 clones, about 76% seen once. The source of this sequence is a male donor in good health and CMV-seropositive. The V call is TRBV27, the J call TRBJ2-1, with D perhaps TRBD2 (6 bases). The sample comprised PBMCs. The CDR3 region has the DNA TGTGCCAGCAGTTTTTCGGGACTCAGCTCCTACAATGAGCAGTTCTTC. It yields the protein CASSFSGLSSYNEQFF.